This entry is about one T cell receptor beta chain. Its antigen is unknown. Base qualities were left out, and no much larger clone turns up one base away. The sample comes from a study of persistence of HIV-infected CD4 T cells (dated by TCRdb to 2020 to 2021). With regard to the full study: The median time the participants had spent on suppressive ART was less than 9 years. Proviral sequencing was used to assess clonality among infected cells, whereas TCRbeta sequencing gauged the clonality of all cells within each sorted population. The TCR cluster analysis across participants included 8 or 9 participants for CMV and 6 or 7 participants for Gag. CMV- and HIV-1 Gag-responding CD4+ T cells were isolated from ART-treated individuals so that antigen-driven clonal expansion of HIV-1-infected cells could be examined. Peripheral blood samples of up to about 200 mL were obtained at multiple time points, with the exception of two participants, for whom leukapheresis was performed at a single time point.

The immunoSEQ hsTCRB assay version 4 in survey mode was used to sequence TCRbeta repertoires from genomic DNA. For TCRbeta sequencing, genomic DNA was diluted to 10 ng/uL, and up to about 1 ug was used per sample. Regarding the original processing steps: TCRbeta data were analyzed in ImmunoSeq Analyzer 3.0, with diversity computed on productive nucleotide rearrangements. Using the Immunarch R package, the improved Chao index served to estimate lower-bound TCR diversity and the Gini coefficient served to estimate clonality. Different nucleotide rearrangements encoding the same CDR3beta amino acid sequence were treated as distinct clonotypes. Differential abundance analysis found TCRbeta sequences that were significantly enriched in antigen-responding cells compared with anti-CD3/anti-CD28-activated cells. TCRs were clustered by predicted peptide-MHC specificity with GLIPH2, both within individual participants and across merged participant data sets. TCRdb retrieved this table from immuneACCESS and kept in-frame rearrangements only. Not all clones are present; in checked studies, unresolved V genes account for under half, and no reason is known for the remainder. V and J calls and clone size are copied from that table; D and trimming were computed from the DNA. In this sample the table shows under 35,000 clones, 65% to 75% of which occur a single time. The ten top clones hold roughly 1.5% of the sample.

Taken with the paper, the label for treatment or condition translates to: suppressive antiretroviral therapy. A pool of overlapping HIV-1 Gag 15-mer peptides, at 0.95 to 1 ug per peptide per mL, was used to stimulate the cells. Responding CD4+ T cells were sorted by upregulation of both CD40 ligand and CD69. Participants were HIV-1-infected adults who started suppressive ART during chronic infection. Plasma HIV-1 RNA had been undetectable (below 50 copies/mL) in participants for at least 4 years. To be included, participants needed a CD4+ T cell count above 400 cells/uL and a positive CMV serology. Before stimulation, PBMCs were isolated using density centrifugation and depleted of CD8+ T cells. For approximately 17 hours, the CD8-depleted PBMCs were stimulated with anti-CD28/CD49d costimulation, a CD40-blocking antibody, and enfuvirtide to prevent new infections. Cells were sorted on a Beckman Coulter MoFlo Legacy or XDP sorter, with propidium iodide excluding dead cells. Genomic DNA was extracted with the QIAamp DNA Mini Kit for samples above one million cells, otherwise with the Quick-DNA Microprep Kit.

Summary of the overall study and its limitations: Significantly lower TCRbeta richness was observed in CMV- and Gag-responding cells than in anti-CD3/anti-CD28-responding cells, and higher oligoclonality was observed in CMV-responding cells than in CD3/CD28-stimulated and Gag-responding cells. Antigen-responding cells were enriched for expanded CDR3beta sequences that were degenerate, which suggests that CD4+ responses to CMV and Gag underwent convergent selection. Only a small number of individuals took part in the study, and only a limited range of antigens was tested. A correlation was observed between TCR oligoclonality and proviral oligoclonality within the same sorted populations. Because the TCR analyses were done in bulk, restricting them to just the rare CMV-responding cells that actually carried HIV-1 proviruses was not possible.

The material was CD4+ T cells sorted from PBMCs after approximately 19-hour stimulation, obtained from a patient who received antiretroviral therapy. The sample's cell subset or site label is to be understood as: CD40L+CD69+ CD4 T cells responding to HIV-1 Gag peptides. The clonotype comes from an adult man with HIV who was CMV-seropositive.

The sequence in DNA is TGTGCCAGCAGCTTAAGGGTCCCCCAGGCCACCGGGGAGCTGTTTTTT. It translates as CASSLRVPQATGELFF. The sequence links TRBV7-3 to TRBJ2-2, with no reliable assignment of the D segment. Looking up the germline V gene yields CDR1 SGHTA and CDR2 FQGTGA. V loses 1 base, J loses 4 bases, and the germline ends lie 13 bases apart. The CDR3 holds 16 amino acids from the cysteine to the phenylalanine. The only DNA kept is the CDR3, 48 bases in frame from the first base.